This TCR beta chain was captured in a study of Tregs in tolerant kidney transplant recipients. The CDR3 runs to 14 residues. With 4 bases clipped from V and 8 bases from J, the junction kept 7 bases outside the gene matches. Germline-derived CDR1 and CDR2 are SGHRS and YFSETQ. The protocol was immunoSEQ multiplex PCR, while the TCRdb copy is restricted to in-frame clones and leaves out a portion. The sample table includes about 31,000 clones. Study-wide results and limits: Nucleotide sequences could not be compared across some patients' samples due to primer changes. No direct test of biological reproducibility was done here. Findings come from small patient numbers and require larger validation.

Remarks on this clone: What it recognizes is unknown. The read finishes 3 residues shy of the CDR3 end, and the germline J gene is used to complete it.

Recipients received nonmyeloablative bone marrow transplants from related graft donors, with transient mixed chimerism. Thawed PBMCs were FACS-sorted into unstimulated CD4+CD25+CD127- regulatory T cells, CD4+CD25- non-regulatory cells, CD4 and CD8 cells. The material sequenced was CD4+ T cells from blood (PBMCs), taken 24 months after the transplant. The chain joins TRBV5-1 to TRBJ2-1; TRBD2 matches 9 bases. This TCR derives from a human patient who received a combined kidney and bone marrow transplant. A share of the T cells may be of graft donor origin. The CDR3 bases that were read are TGCGCCAGCAGCCTGAGGACTAGCGCGGATGAG. It encodes CASSLRTSADE. The full-length CDR3 reads as CASSLRTSADEQFF.